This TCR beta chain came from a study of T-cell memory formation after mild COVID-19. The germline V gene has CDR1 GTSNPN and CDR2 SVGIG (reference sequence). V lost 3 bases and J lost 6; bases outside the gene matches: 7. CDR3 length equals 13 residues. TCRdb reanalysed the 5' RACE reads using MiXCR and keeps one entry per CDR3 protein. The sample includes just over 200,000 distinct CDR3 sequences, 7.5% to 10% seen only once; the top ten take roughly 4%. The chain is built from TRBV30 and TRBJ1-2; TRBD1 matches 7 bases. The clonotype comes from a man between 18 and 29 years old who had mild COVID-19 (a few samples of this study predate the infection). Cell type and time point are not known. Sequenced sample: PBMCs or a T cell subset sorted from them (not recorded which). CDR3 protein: CAWRTGYGDGYTF. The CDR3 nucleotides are TGTGCCTGGAGGACAGGGTATGGAGATGGCTACACCTTC.